A selection of T cell receptor beta chains follows, all from one sample in a study of brain T cells in children with intractable seizures. Here immunoSEQ multiplex PCR was the method, and the copy in TCRdb shows in-frame clones only, minus some. The sample consists of approximately 41,000 clones, over 75% of them appearing once. The sequenced sample was peripheral blood, obtained at surgery. These receptors were taken from a girl aged 2 to 10 with tuberous sclerosis and intractable seizures. The CDR3 runs from the conserved cysteine through the conserved F or W. A D gene is named only where the DNA matches it firmly. Clone size is given for some rows only: seen once, a few or many times, or a class if the clone is expanded.

- TRBJ2-1 TRBD2 TRBV9 CASSTGTTLEEQFF TGTGCCAGCAGCACTGGGACTACGCTCGAGGAGCAGTTCTTC
- TRBJ2-5 TRBD1 TRBV27 CASSLETGATQYF TGTGCCAGCAGTTTGGAGACAGGGGCGACCCAGTACTTC
once TRBJ1-2 - TRBV12-5 CASGSSTGFYGYTF TGTGCTAGTGGTTCCTCGACAGGTTTCTATGGCTACACCTTC
- TRBJ2-2 - TRBV12-5 CASGLPPQGRVTGELFF TGTGCTAGTGGCCTCCCCCCCCAGGGGCGAGTGACCGGGGAGCTGTTTTTT
- TRBJ1-2 - TRBV2 CASTRTDINYGYTF TGTGCCAGCACCAGGACAGATATTAACTATGGCTACACCTTC
- TRBJ1-1 TRBD1 TRBV3-1/TRBV3-2 CASTGGKKAFF TGTGCCAGCACAGGGGGCAAGAAAGCTTTCTTT
- TRBJ2-1 - TRBV13 CASSLEGVRYNEQFF TGTGCCAGCAGCTTAGAGGGGGTGAGATACAATGAGCAGTTCTTC
- TRBJ2-7 TRBD1 TRBV9 CASSVATGNYEQYF TGTGCCAGCAGCGTAGCGACAGGGAACTACGAGCAGTACTTC
- TRBJ1-5 - TRBV24-1 CATSVYNQPQHF TGTGCCACCAGTGTCTATAATCAGCCCCAGCATTTT
- TRBJ1-4 - TRBV9 CASSVAGTGTNEKLFF TGTGCCAGCAGCGTAGCTGGCACAGGGACTAATGAAAAACTGTTTTTT
- TRBJ1-1 - TRBV2 CASSEMASTEAFF TGTGCCAGCAGTGAAATGGCCTCCACTGAAGCTTTCTTT
- TRBJ1-1 - TRBV5-1 CASSLDQGNAAFF TGCGCCAGCAGCTTGGACCAGGGAAATGCAGCTTTCTTT
- TRBJ2-2 - TRBV5-5 CASSITGELFF TGTGCCAGCAGCATAACCGGGGAGCTGTTTTTT
- TRBJ2-7 - TRBV6-1 CASSEVEIHEQYF TGTGCCAGCAGTGAAGTAGAGATTCACGAGCAGTACTTC
- TRBJ1-5 - TRBV5-1 CASSKTPLATGQPQHF TGCGCCAGCAGCAAAACACCTCTGGCCACGGGTCAGCCCCAGCATTTT
- TRBJ1-6 - TRBV6-6 CASSYPRSNSPLHF TGTGCCAGCAGTTACCCGCGGTCCAATTCACCCCTCCACTTT
- TRBJ1-2 - TRBV5-1 CASSDSLEDGYNYGYTF TGCGCCAGCAGCGACTCGTTAGAGGACGGATATAACTATGGCTACACCTTC
- TRBJ1-1 - TRBV2 CASSGTANTEAFF TGTGCCAGCAGTGGGACAGCGAACACTGAAGCTTTCTTT
- TRBJ1-1 - TRBV12-3/TRBV12-4 CASSPSAWAEAFF TGTGCCAGCAGTCCCTCCGCGTGGGCAGAAGCTTTCTTT
- TRBJ2-2 - TRBV11-1 CASSHFGGAGTGELFF TGTGCCAGCAGCCATTTTGGGGGCGCGGGCACCGGGGAGCTGTTTTTT
- TRBJ2-2 TRBD1 TRBV7-6 CASSLDRGQYTGELFF TGTGCCAGCAGCCTAGACAGGGGGCAGTACACCGGGGAGCTGTTTTTT
- TRBJ1-1 - TRBV14 CASSLTAAEAFF TGTGCCAGCAGCCTTACAGCCGCTGAAGCTTTCTTT
- TRBJ1-1 - TRBV25-1 CASKSETGWDTEAFF TGTGCCAGCAAATCTGAGACCGGGTGGGACACTGAAGCTTTCTTT
- TRBJ1-1 - TRBV2 CATTRGGNTEAFF TGTGCCACAACTAGGGGAGGGAACACTGAAGCTTTCTTT
- TRBJ2-5 - TRBV7-9 CASSLRSGLPQETQYF TGTGCCAGCAGCTTAAGGTCCGGACTCCCCCAAGAGACCCAGTACTTC
- TRBJ1-6 - TRBV5-1 CASSEWPTYNSPLHF TGCGCCAGCAGCGAATGGCCAACCTATAATTCACCCCTCCACTTT
- TRBJ1-4 - TRBV5-4 CASSPTPANRFF TGTGCCAGCAGCCCTACACCAGCGAATAGGTTTTTT
once TRBJ1-2 - TRBV11-2 CASSLGGWRGYTF TGTGCCAGCAGCTTAGGCGGATGGAGGGGCTACACCTTC
once TRBJ2-3 TRBD1 TRBV18 CASSPRDRTTDTQYF TGTGCCAGCTCCCCGAGGGACAGGACCACAGATACGCAGTATTTT
once TRBJ2-7 - TRBV2 CASSALGVSDYEQYF TGTGCCAGCAGTGCTTTGGGCGTGTCGGACTACGAGCAGTACTTC
- TRBJ1-3 - TRBV7-8 CASSDEAGNTIYF TGTGCCAGCAGCGACGAAGCCGGAAACACCATATATTTT
- TRBJ1-1 - TRBV6-5 CASCRELNTEAFF TGTGCCAGTTGTCGGGAGTTGAACACTGAAGCTTTCTTT
- TRBJ2-3 TRBD2 TRBV5-1 CASSLEAGSSTDTQYF TGCGCCAGCAGCCTTGAAGCGGGATCTAGCACAGATACGCAGTATTTT
- TRBJ1-5 - TRBV4-1 CASSQEIFEYSNQPQHF TGCGCCAGCAGCCAAGAAATTTTCGAATATAGCAATCAGCCCCAGCATTTT
- TRBJ1-5 - TRBV19 CASNPWMAVGNQPQHF TGTGCCAGTAACCCTTGGATGGCGGTCGGCAATCAGCCCCAGCATTTT
few TRBJ2-7 - TRBV6-7 CASTNRADGLAYEQYF TGTGCCAGCACCAACCGGGCGGACGGTCTCGCCTACGAGCAGTACTTC
- TRBJ1-1 - TRBV2 CASVGWANTEAFF TGTGCCAGCGTTGGGTGGGCGAACACTGAAGCTTTCTTT
- TRBJ2-1 TRBD1 TRBV19 CASEERDRGSHEQFF TGTGCCAGCGAGGAACGGGACAGGGGTTCGCATGAGCAGTTCTTC
- TRBJ2-7 TRBD1 TRBV27 CASSFDRGLLYEQYF TGTGCCAGCAGTTTTGACAGGGGGCTCCTCTACGAGCAGTACTTC
- TRBJ1-4 TRBD1 TRBV4-1 CASSPETGAKNEKLFF TGCGCCAGCAGCCCAGAGACAGGGGCTAAAAATGAAAAACTGTTTTTT
- TRBJ1-2 - TRBV28 CASRRGEDGYTF TGTGCCAGCAGGAGGGGTGAGGATGGCTACACCTTC
- TRBJ2-5 TRBD2 TRBV4-1 CASSQEERGGTQYF TGCGCCAGCAGCCAAGAAGAGCGGGGGGGGACCCAGTACTTC
- TRBJ1-1 TRBD1 TRBV9 CASSPTDREGTEAFF TGTGCCAGCAGCCCCACCGACAGGGAAGGCACTGAAGCTTTCTTT
- TRBJ2-1 - TRBV15 CATSRDPAQGRNEQFF TGTGCCACCAGCAGAGACCCCGCGCAGGGGAGAAATGAGCAGTTCTTC
- TRBJ2-1 - TRBV7-2 CASSMNGGAYNEQFF TGTGCCAGCAGTATGAACGGGGGAGCCTACAATGAGCAGTTCTTC
- TRBJ2-1 - TRBV5-1 CASSLAGTPYNEQFF TGCGCCAGCAGCTTGGCCGGGACACCTTACAATGAGCAGTTCTTC
once TRBJ1-5 TRBD1 TRBV6-6 CASSPPPLLLISVTGQSNQPQHF TGTGCCAGCAGTCCCCCCCCGTTACTTCTTATCTCGGTAACGGGACAGTCCAATCAGCCCCAGCATTTT
- TRBJ1-5 - TRBV5-4 CASSLGISQPQHF TGTGCCAGCAGCTTAGGGATCAGCCAGCCCCAGCATTTT